The 8 T cell receptor beta chains below come from one sample, sequenced in a study of blood T cell repertoires in COVID-19. Some clones are missing from TCRdb's copy, which holds only in-frame ones; the method was immunoSEQ multiplex PCR. The data hold about 170,000 clones, with roughly nine tenths observed a single time. The sequenced material came from peripheral blood. The receptor source for this set is a woman in her fifties or sixties with COVID-19, enrolled during active disease.

This chain joins TRBV29-1 and TRBJ2-3; no clear D gene. Trimming removed 7 bases from V and 4 bases from J, with 9 bases in between. From germline, CDR1 is SQVTM and CDR2 ANQGSEA. The CDR3 sequence is 11 residues long. This CDR3 is CSGRLADTQYF. The CDR3 DNA follows: TGCAGCGGCCGGTTGGCAGATACGCAGTATTTT.

CDR3 protein: CASSLLSGRGGNSPLHF. The CDR3 nucleotides are TGTGCCAGCAGCCTCCTCTCGGGCAGGGGAGGGAATTCACCCCTCCACTTT. V gene TRBV21-1 combines with J gene TRBJ1-6. TRBV21-1 corresponds to a pseudogene. The CDR3 is 17 residues long.

This CDR3 is CASSTGQGDPYYGYTF. The CDR3 bases are TGTGCCAGCAGCACAGGACAGGGGGACCCTTACTATGGCTACACCTTC. V is TRBV5-4 and J is TRBJ1-2; 10 bases are a match to TRBD1. Germline-derived CDR1 and CDR2 are SGHNT and YYREEE (reference sequence). This CDR3 region has 16 residues. V lost 4 bases and J lost 3; bases outside the gene matches: 9.

This clone was found a few times. The chain recombines TRBV7-2 with TRBJ1-2, with D maybe TRBD1 (5 bases). The CDR3 runs to 15 residues. Between the trimmed V and J ends, which lost 1 base and 3 bases, there was a span of 12 bases. The germline CDR1 and CDR2 sequences are SGHTA and FQGNSA. DNA of the CDR3: TGTGCCAGCAGCTTAGAGGAGGGGTTCGACTATGGCTACACCTTC. Translated, it gives CASSLEEGFDYGYTF.

CDR3 nucleotides: TGTGCCAGCAGCCCAGGTCGTTTGAACACTGAAGCTTTCTTT. Protein product: CASSPGRLNTEAFF. The chain links TRBV5-4 to TRBJ1-1; D not resolved. V lost 4 bases, J lost 0 bases, and 10 bases lay in between. Germline V gene lookup returns CDR1 SGHNT and CDR2 YYREEE (reference sequence). The CDR3 covers 14 residues.

The CDR3 reads CAWERGGGNQPQHF. The CDR3 bases are TGTGCCTGGGAACGGGGAGGGGGCAATCAGCCCCAGCATTTT. V usage is TRBV30 and J usage is TRBJ1-5, with a weak D call TRBD1 (5 bases). Germline CDR1 and CDR2: GTSNPN and SVGIG (reference sequence). This CDR3 has 14 residues. V was trimmed by 5 bases and J by 2 bases, leaving 13 bases between them.

V usage is TRBV15 and J usage is TRBJ1-4; no clear D. Per the germline V gene, CDR1 is LNHNV and CDR2 is YYDKDF (reference sequence). The V end lost 2 bases, the J end lost 7 bases, and 11 bases lay between the germline ends. The CDR3 contains 14 residues. The DNA for the CDR3 is TGTGCCACCAGCAGACTACCTCAGGCTGAAAAACTGTTTTTT. Its translation is CATSRLPQAEKLFF.

The chain uses TRBV19 and TRBJ2-7; 11 bases are a match to TRBD2. The CDR3 is made up of 15 amino acids. Losses at the gene ends were 3 bases for V and 6 bases for J; bases not matched to a gene: 7. Germline assignment: CDR1 LNHDA and CDR2 SQIVND (reference sequence). The CDR3 nucleotides read TGTGCCAGTAGTATTAGAACTAGCGGGAGTCGCGAGCAGTACTTC. Protein product: CASSIRTSGSREQYF.